This T cell receptor (beta chain) was sequenced during a study of shared clonotypes between healthy human individuals. Germline V lookup: CDR1 MDHEN, CDR2 SYDVKM. CDR3 length equals 12 residues. The V end lost 2 bases, the J end lost 8 bases, and 9 bases lay between the germline ends. Repertoires were generated with immunoSEQ multiplex PCR, while TCRdb's copy carries only in-frame clones and drops some. The sample comprises about 2.4 million clones, approximately 94% of which are singletons, and 0.35% to 0.45% rests with the top ten. Points on this clone: Its specificity is unknown. The same CDR3 is also encoded by other DNA sequences in this sample.

The study, taken as a whole, reports: Since donors were few, the genetic and exposure-history diversity represented was limited.

The sample comprised naive CD4+ T cells from PBMCs. Subset in this sample: CD45RA+ positively selected. The chain couples TRBV28 to TRBJ1-2, with D unclear. This TCR was recovered from a man between 18 and 29 years old in good health. Some clones in this sample may be carry-over from other donors' samples. CDR3 sequence: CASSLSRGGYTF. Written as DNA, the CDR3 is TGTGCCAGCAGTTTAAGCAGAGGGGGCTACACCTTC.